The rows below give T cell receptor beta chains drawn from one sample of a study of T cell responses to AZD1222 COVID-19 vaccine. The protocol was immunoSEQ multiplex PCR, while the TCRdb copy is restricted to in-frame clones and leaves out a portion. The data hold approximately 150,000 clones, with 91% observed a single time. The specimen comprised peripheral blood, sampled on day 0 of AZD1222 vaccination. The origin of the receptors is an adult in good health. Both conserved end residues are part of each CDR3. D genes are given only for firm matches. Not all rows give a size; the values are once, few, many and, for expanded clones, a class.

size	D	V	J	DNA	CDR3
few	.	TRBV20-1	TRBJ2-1	TGCAGTTCGTCGGCGGTCAATGAGCAGTTCTTC	CSSSAVNEQFF
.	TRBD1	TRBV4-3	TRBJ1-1	TGCGCCAGCAGCCAAGTGGGGACAGGGGAAACTGAAGCTTTCTTT	CASSQVGTGETEAFF
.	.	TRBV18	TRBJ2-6	TGTGCCACCGCACGGAACTCTGGGGCCAACGTCCTGACTTTC	CATARNSGANVLTF
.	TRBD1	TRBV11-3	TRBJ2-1	TGTGCCAGCAGCTTAAGGGACAGGTACAATGAGCAGTTCTTC	CASSLRDRYNEQFF
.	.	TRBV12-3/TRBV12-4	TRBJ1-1	TGTGCCAGCAGTTTAGAGGCAGGAGCGGGAGCTTTCTTT	CASSLEAGAGAFF
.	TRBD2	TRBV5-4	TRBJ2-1	TGTGCCAGCAGCTTGGGAAGCGGGGGGATCTACAATGAGCAGTTCTTC	CASSLGSGGIYNEQFF
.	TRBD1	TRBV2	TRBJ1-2	TGTGCCAGCAGTGGGGCAGGGGGCTCTCCTAACTATGGCTACACCTTC	CASSGAGGSPNYGYTF
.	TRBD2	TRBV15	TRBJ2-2	TGTGCCACCAGCAGAGATCTTATAGGACTAGCGGGAGGTAACACCGGGGAGCTGTTTTTT	CATSRDLIGLAGGNTGELFF
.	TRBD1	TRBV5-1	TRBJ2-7	TGCGCCAGCAGCTCGGACAGGGGCCACGAGCAGTACTTC	CASSSDRGHEQYF
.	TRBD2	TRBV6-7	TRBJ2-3	TGTGCCAGCAGTTACTCGGCGGGAGGGAACAATACGCAGTATTTT	CASSYSAGGNNTQYF
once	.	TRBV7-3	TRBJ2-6	TGTGCCAGCAGCTTGGGACCCAACTCTGGGGCCAACGTCCTGACTTTC	CASSLGPNSGANVLTF
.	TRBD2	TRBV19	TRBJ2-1	TGTGCCAGTAGTATTGAGGGACTAGCGGGCCATGAGCAGTTCTTC	CASSIEGLAGHEQFF
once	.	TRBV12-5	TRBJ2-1	TGTGCTAGTGGTTTGGTAGCGTTTGTCCGGGGGACGGGCAATGAGCAGTTCTTC	CASGLVAFVRGTGNEQFF
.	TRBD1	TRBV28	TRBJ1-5	TGTGCCAGCAGTCCTAGGGACAGGGGAAAGGGGGCCCAGCATTTT	CASSPRDRGKGAQHF
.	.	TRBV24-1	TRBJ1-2	TGTGCCACCAGTGATTTGCTGGATATCTACACCTTC	CATSDLLDIYTF